A selection of T cell receptor beta chains follows, all from one sample in a study of monozygotic twins with inflammatory bowel disease. TCRdb re-called the 5' RACE reads, yielding one record per CDR3 amino acid sequence without DNA. The sample spans some 170,000 distinct CDR3 sequences; the ten largest clones claim approximately 2.5%. The sample comprised blood. These receptors were collected from a human donor with ulcerative colitis or Crohn's disease, or a healthy co-twin of an affected twin (not recorded which). Each CDR3 is given with its conserved first and last residue.

TRBJ2-7	TRBV9	CASSVEGGSYEQYF
TRBJ2-2	TRBV13	CASSRALGTENTGELFF
TRBJ2-7	TRBV6-5	CASSYLAGAFYEQYF
TRBJ2-5	TRBV10-2	CASETSGRGETQYF
TRBJ2-1	TRBV11-1	CASSLGGTSEKSYNEQFF
TRBJ2-3	TRBV28	CASSFTPVGMEDTQYF
TRBJ2-2	TRBV5-5	CASSLGQGDGELFF
TRBJ1-1	TRBV5-1	CASSFRDGVTEAFF
TRBJ2-1	TRBV5-1	CASSYRGTSTAQQFF
TRBJ2-7	TRBV5-1	CASSPTAGLAYEQYF
TRBJ1-4	TRBV5-4	CASKLWPNEKLFF
TRBJ2-1	TRBV7-9	CASGLPPQHNNEQFF
TRBJ2-7	TRBV4-2	CASSQADRLYEQYF
TRBJ2-1	TRBV5-1	CASSYGLAGGLYNEQFF
TRBJ2-2	TRBV6-2/TRBV6-3	CASRTTGNTGELFF
TRBJ1-1	TRBV30	CAWSVQAGAFF
TRBJ2-1	TRBV24-1	CATSDPPGAMGSYNEQFF
TRBJ2-1	TRBV10-2	CATTMRDEQFF
TRBJ2-3	TRBV5-6	CASSPPRALADLEQYF
TRBJ1-3	TRBV7-9	CASSLSSQGNTIYF
TRBJ2-7	TRBV28	CASSLLVTSAPEQYF
TRBJ2-7	TRBV7-3	CASSEAAGSSYEQYF
TRBJ1-4	TRBV25-1	CASSESGKNEKLFF
TRBJ2-5	TRBV5-1	CASSLVGFSQETQYF
TRBJ2-7	TRBV7-9	CASSTLLAGVGEQYF
TRBJ2-7	TRBV9	CASSPMGQSYEQYF
TRBJ2-1	TRBV7-2	CASRLTGGSYNEQFF
TRBJ2-7	TRBV6-5	CASSYSNRLAGVYEQYF
TRBJ2-7	TRBV6-1	CAAREGVLYEQYF
TRBJ2-2	TRBV6-1	CASSRRDRLTRELFF